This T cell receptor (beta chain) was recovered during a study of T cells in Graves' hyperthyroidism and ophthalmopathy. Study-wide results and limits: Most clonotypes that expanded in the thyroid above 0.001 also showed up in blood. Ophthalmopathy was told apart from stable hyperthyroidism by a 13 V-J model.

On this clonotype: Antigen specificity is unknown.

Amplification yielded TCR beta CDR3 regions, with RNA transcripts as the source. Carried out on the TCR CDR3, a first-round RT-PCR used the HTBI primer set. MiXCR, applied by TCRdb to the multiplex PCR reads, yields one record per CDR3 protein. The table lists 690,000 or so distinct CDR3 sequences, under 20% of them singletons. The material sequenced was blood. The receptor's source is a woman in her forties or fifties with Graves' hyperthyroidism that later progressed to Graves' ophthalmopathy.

CDR3 in amino acids: CASRKTGVLNQPQHF. CDR3 nucleotide sequence: TGTGCCAGCAGGAAAACAGGGGTCTTAAATCAGCCCCAGCATTTT. The chain joins TRBV12-3 or TRBV12-4 to TRBJ1-5; 7 bases are shared with TRBD1. The CDR3 is 15 residues long. J gave up 4 bases and V 6 bases, and 9 bases lay outside the gene matches.